One and the same sample provided the 5 T cell receptor beta chains below, sequenced in a study of cytomegalovirus exposure and HLA in healthy donors. The PCR had 60 Vbeta and 13 Jbeta primers. Profiled with immunoSEQ multiplex PCR; TCRdb holds only in-frame clones, not every one. The sample consists of about 130,000 clones, roughly 82% of them appearing once. Sequencing input: PBMCs. The receptor set was obtained from a male donor in good health and CMV-seropositive.

The chain uses TRBV9 and TRBJ2-1, with 7 bases fitting TRBD2. The CDR3 has 16 amino acids. With 0 bases clipped from V and 6 bases from J, the junction kept 9 bases outside the gene matches. The germline V gene encodes CDR1 SGDLS and CDR2 YYNGEE. The CDR3 nucleotides read TGTGCCAGCAGCGTAGATGGGCCGGGGGGTCCCAATGAGCAGTTCTTC. As protein: CASSVDGPGGPNEQFF.

This rearrangement joins TRBV23-1 to TRBJ1-5, with D unclear. TRBV23-1 is marked as an open reading frame, function uncertain. The CDR3 sequence is 13 residues long. Trimming removed 7 bases from V and 4 bases from J, with 11 bases in between. In nucleotides, the CDR3 is TGCGCCAGCACCACCGACGGGAATCAGCCCCAGCATTTT. It is translated as CASTTDGNQPQHF.

The chain recombines TRBV11-2 with TRBJ2-7; tentative D call: TRBD2 (6 bases). The CDR3 covers 16 residues. V was clipped by 2 bases and J by 6 bases, with 20 bases between them. CDR1 is SGHAT and CDR2 is FQNNGV in the germline V gene. The CDR3 DNA reads TGTGCCAGCAGCTTATCTTTCCCCGGGAGTCTAAGCGAGCAGTACTTC. Translated, it gives CASSLSFPGSLSEQYF.

A remark on this clone: Mismatch with germline at one junction end may stem from a read error. The rearrangement links TRBV14 to TRBJ1-5; tentatively, D is TRBD1 (6 bases). Per germline, CDR1 SGHDN and CDR2 FVKESK. The CDR3 loop spans 13 amino acids. CDR3 residues: CASSKEGGQPQHF. CDR3 nucleotides: TGTGCCAGCAGCAAAGAGGGGGGTCAGCCCCAGCATTTT.

This chain joins TRBV25-1 and TRBJ2-5, with 11 bases matching TRBD1. J was trimmed by 4 bases and V by 10 bases; bases with no gene match: 8. The CDR3 has 14 amino acids. Germline V gene data show CDR1 as MGHDK and CDR2 as SYGVNS. The CDR3 coding sequence is TGTGCCACCCTGGACAGGGGGCGCGGAGAGACCCAGTACTTC. Its translation: CATLDRGRGETQYF.